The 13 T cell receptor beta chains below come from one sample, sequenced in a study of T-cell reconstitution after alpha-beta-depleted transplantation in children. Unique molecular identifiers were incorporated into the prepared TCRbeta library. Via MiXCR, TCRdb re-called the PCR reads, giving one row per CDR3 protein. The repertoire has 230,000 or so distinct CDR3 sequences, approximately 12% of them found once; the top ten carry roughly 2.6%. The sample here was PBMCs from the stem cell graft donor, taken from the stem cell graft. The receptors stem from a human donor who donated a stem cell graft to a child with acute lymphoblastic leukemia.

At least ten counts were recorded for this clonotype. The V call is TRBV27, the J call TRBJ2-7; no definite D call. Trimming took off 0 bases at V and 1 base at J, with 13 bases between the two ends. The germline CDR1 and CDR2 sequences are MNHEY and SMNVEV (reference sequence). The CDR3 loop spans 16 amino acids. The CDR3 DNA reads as TGTGCCAGCAGTTTATCCAGCATGACCAGTTCCTACGAGCAGTACTTC. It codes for CASSLSSMTSSYEQYF.

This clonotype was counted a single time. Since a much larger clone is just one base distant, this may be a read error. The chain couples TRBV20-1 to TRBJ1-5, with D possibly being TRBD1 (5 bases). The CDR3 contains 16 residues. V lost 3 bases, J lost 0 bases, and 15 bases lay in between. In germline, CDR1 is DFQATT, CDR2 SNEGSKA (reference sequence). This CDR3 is CSARKPGPPSNQPQHF. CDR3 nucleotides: TGCAGTGCTAGGAAACCGGGACCGCCTAGCAATCAGCCCCAGCATTTT.

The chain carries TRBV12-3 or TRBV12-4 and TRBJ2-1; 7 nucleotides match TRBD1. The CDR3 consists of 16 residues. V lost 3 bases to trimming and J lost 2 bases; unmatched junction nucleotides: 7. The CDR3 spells CASSLYEGAPYNEQFF. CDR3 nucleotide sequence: TGTGCCAGCAGTTTGTACGAGGGGGCACCCTACAATGAGCAGTTCTTC.

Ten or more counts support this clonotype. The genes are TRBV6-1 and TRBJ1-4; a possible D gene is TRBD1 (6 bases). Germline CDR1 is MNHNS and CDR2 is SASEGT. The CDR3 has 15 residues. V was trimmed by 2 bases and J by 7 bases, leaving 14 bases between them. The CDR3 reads CASSEIQGLGEKLFF. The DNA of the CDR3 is TGTGCCAGCAGTGAAATACAGGGATTAGGTGAAAAACTGTTTTTT.

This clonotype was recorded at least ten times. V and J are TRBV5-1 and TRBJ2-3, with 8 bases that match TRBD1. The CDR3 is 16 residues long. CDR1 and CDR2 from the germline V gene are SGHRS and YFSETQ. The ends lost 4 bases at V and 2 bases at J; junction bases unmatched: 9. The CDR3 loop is CASSQIQGQATDTQYF. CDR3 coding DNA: TGCGCCAGCAGCCAAATTCAGGGACAGGCCACAGATACGCAGTATTTT.

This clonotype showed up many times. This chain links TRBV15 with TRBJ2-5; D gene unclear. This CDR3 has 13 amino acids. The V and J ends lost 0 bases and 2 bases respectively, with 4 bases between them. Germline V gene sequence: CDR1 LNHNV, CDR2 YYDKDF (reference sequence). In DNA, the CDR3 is TGTGCCACCAGCAGAGAAGGGCAAGAGACCCAGTACTTC. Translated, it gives CATSREGQETQYF.

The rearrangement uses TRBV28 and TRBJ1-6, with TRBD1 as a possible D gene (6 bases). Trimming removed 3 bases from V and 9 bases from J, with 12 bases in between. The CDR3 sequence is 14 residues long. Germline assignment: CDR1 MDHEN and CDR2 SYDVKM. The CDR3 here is CASSFFSGASPLHF. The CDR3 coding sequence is TGTGCCAGCAGTTTCTTCTCAGGGGCTTCACCCCTCCACTTT.

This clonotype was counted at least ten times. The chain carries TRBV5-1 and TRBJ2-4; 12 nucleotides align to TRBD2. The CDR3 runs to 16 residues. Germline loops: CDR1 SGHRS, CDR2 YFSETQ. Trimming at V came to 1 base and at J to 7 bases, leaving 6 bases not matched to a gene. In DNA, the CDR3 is TGCGCCAGCAGCTTGTCGACTAGCGGGAGATTTAACATTCAGTACTTC. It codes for CASSLSTSGRFNIQYF.

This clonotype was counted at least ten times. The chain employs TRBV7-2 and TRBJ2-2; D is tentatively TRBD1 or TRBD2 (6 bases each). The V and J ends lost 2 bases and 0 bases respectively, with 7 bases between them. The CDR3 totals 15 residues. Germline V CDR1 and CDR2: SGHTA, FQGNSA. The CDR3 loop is CASSLRGPNTGELFF. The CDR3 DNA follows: TGTGCCAGCAGCTTACGGGGGCCGAACACCGGGGAGCTGTTTTTT.

CDR3: CASSVGTGANTEAFF. The DNA of the CDR3 is TGTGCCAGCAGCGTAGGGACAGGGGCGAACACTGAAGCTTTCTTT. The rearrangement links TRBV9 to TRBJ1-1; TRBD1 matches at 9 bases. Germline CDR1 reads SGDLS; CDR2 reads YYNGEE. The CDR3 has 15 residues. With V trimmed by 0 bases and J by 1 base, 1 base remained unmatched.

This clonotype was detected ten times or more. The CDR3 nucleotides read TGTGCCAGCAGCCAAGCCGACTCTTACGAGCAGTACTTC. Its protein product is CASSQADSYEQYF. The chain combines TRBV14 with TRBJ2-7; D gene ambiguous. Trimming cost V 1 base and J 4 bases, with 8 bases left between them. The CDR3 runs 13 residues. The germline V gene encodes CDR1 SGHDN and CDR2 FVKESK.

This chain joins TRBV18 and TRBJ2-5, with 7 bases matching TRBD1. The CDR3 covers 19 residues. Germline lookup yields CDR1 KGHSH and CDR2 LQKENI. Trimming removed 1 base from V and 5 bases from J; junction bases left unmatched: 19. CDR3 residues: CASSPQVAGGTASEETQYF. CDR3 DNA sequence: TGTGCCAGCTCACCACAGGTCGCAGGGGGAACGGCCTCGGAGGAGACCCAGTACTTC.

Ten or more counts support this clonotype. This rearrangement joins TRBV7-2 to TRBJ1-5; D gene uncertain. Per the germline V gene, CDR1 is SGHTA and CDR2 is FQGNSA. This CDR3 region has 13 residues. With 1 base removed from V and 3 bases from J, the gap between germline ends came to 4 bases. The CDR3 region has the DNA TGTGCCAGCAGCTTAGACAACAATCAGCCCCAGCATTTT. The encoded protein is CASSLDNNQPQHF.